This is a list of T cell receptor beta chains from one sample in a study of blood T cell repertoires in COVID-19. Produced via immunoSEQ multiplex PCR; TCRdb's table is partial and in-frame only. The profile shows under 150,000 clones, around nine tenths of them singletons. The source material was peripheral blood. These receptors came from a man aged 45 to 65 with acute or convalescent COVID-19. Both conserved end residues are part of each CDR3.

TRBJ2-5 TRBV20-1 CSASSGVSQETQYF
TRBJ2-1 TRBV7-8 CASSLGGVGRVRNEQFF
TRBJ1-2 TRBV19 CASRFIGDNYGYTF
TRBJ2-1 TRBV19 CASTSYNEQFF
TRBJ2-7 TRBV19 CASSTPGTSRYEQYF
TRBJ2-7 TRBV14 CASSLQNTYEQYF
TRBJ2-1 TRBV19 CASSSRRGGYNEQFF
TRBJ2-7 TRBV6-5 CASTSPEQKQYF
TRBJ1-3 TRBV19 CASRLDRGGNTIYF
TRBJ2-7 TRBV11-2 CASSSAGTGVDEQYF
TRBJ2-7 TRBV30 CAWSPDRAYEQYF
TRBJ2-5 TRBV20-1 CSARTEETQYF
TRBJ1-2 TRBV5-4 CASSPTGGNYGYTF
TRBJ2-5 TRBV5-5 CASSFDRQSETQYF
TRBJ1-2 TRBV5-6 CASTPLGGASGYTF
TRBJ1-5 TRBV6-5 CASSYSGAHQPQHF
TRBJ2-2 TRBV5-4 CAGRGSNTGELFF
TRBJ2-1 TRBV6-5 CASSKDRMKQFF
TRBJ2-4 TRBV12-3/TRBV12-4 CASSSTGIQYF
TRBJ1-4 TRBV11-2 CASSSGQGSNEKLFF
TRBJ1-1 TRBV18 CASSPPAGTQTNTEAFF
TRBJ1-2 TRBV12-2 CASPWTRTNYGYTF
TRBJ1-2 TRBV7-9 CASSILIRGNYGYTF
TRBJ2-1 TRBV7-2 CASSLAGLAAAQFF
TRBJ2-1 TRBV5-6 CASSLLREGNNEQFF
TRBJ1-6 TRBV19 CASDDRGDSPLHF
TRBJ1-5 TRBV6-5 CASSPTRGNQPQHF
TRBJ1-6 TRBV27 CASRLSTGNSPLHF
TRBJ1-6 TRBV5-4 CASSSLGGNSPLHF
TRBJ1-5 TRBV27 CASSRQGANQPQHF
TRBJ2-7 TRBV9 CASSPRTRDYEQYF